Here is one T cell receptor (beta chain) with its context. Trimming pared 4 bases from V and 3 bases from J, leaving 15 bases between. Germline assignment: CDR1 SQVTM and CDR2 ANQGSEA. The CDR3 sequence is 14 residues long. This entry comes from a study of Ad26.COV2.S vaccination and SARS-CoV-2 variants. Treatment described: about 20 received Ad26.COV2.S at low or high dose, single or two shots; about five received placebo; per-sample allocation not given. Material that was analyzed had been drawn on day 63 after the first vaccine or placebo injection. The assay was immunoSEQ multiplex PCR, and TCRdb's table has in-frame clones only and misses some. The sample has fewer than 500,000 clones, less than 95% seen once.

The clonotype originates from a person between 18 and 65 years old who received the Ad26.COV2.S COVID-19 vaccine or a placebo. The sample here was peripheral blood, taken in a trial of Ad26.COV2.S vaccine versus placebo. The chain carries TRBV29-1 and TRBJ2-5; no clear D gene. The CDR3 sequence is CSVVLGLTKETQYF. For the CDR3, the DNA is TGCAGCGTTGTTTTAGGGCTGACAAAAGAGACCCAGTACTTC.